This T cell receptor (beta chain) is from a study of monozygotic twins with cystic fibrosis. Profiling relied on immunoSEQ multiplex PCR, and the TCRdb table lists in-frame clones only, not all of them. This sample carries approximately 8,700 clones, around 90% of them seen once, and the ten largest clones take roughly 5.9%. CDR1 is SGHTA, CDR2 FQGNSA, per germline. V was shortened by 2 bases and J by 2 bases, with 13 bases between the two germline ends. The CDR3 consists of 15 residues. Material for sequencing was blood. V usage is TRBV7-2 and J usage is TRBJ2-7; D ambiguous. This receptor was identified in a boy younger than 10 with cystic fibrosis. The CDR3 loop is CASSLMVQAAYEQYF. The CDR3 coding sequence is TGTGCCAGCAGCTTAATGGTCCAAGCCGCCTACGAGCAGTACTTC. Complete variable domain (other parts from reference TRBV7-2 and TRBJ2-7): GAGVSQSPSNKVTEKGKDVELRCDPISGHTALYWYRQSLGQGLEFLIYFQGNSAPDKSGLPSDRFSAERTGGSVSTLTIQRTQQEDSAVYLCASSLMVQAAYEQYFGPGTRLTVT.